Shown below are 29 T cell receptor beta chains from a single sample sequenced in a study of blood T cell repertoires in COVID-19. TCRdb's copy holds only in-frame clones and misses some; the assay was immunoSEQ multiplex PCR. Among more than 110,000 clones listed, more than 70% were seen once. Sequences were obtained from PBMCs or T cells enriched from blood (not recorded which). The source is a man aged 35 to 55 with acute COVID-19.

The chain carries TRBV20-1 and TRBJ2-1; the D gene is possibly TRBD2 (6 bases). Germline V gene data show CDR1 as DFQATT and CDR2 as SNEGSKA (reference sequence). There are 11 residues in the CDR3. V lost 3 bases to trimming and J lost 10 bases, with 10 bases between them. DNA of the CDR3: TGCAGTGCTAGGCGGGACCCGGAGCAGTTCTTC. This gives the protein CSARRDPEQFF.

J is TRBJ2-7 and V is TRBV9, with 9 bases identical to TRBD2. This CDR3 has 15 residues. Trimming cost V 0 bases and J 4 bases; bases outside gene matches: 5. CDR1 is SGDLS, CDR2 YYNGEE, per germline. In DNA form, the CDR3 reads TGTGCCAGCAGCGTAGAGGGGACTAGCTGGTACGAGCAGTACTTC. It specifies CASSVEGTSWYEQYF.

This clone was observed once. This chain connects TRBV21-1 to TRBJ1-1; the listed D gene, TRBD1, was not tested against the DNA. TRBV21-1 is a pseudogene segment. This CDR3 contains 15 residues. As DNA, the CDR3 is TGTGCCAGCAGCAAATTCCAGGTAAGGAACACTGAAGCTTTCTTT. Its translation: CASSKFQVRNTEAFF.

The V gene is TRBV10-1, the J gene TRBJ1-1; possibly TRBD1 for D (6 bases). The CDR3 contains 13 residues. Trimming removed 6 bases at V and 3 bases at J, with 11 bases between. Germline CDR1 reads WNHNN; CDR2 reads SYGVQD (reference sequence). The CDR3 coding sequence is TGCGCCAGCAGCCCACAGGGCTACACTGAAGCTTTCTTT. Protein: CASSPQGYTEAFF.

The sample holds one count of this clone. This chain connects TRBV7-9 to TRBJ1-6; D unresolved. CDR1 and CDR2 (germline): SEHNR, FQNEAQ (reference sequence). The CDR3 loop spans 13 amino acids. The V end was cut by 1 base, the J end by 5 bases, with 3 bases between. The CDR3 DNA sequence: TGTGCCAGCAGCTTAGACAATAATTCACCCCTCCACTTT. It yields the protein CASSLDNNSPLHF.

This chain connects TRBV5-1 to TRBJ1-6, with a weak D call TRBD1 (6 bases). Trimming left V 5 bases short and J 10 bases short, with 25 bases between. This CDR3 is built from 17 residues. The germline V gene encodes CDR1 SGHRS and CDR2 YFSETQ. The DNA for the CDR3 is TGCGCCAGCAGGCCTACGGCGTCAGGGGAAGCAGGATCACCCCTCCACTTT. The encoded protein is CASRPTASGEAGSPLHF.

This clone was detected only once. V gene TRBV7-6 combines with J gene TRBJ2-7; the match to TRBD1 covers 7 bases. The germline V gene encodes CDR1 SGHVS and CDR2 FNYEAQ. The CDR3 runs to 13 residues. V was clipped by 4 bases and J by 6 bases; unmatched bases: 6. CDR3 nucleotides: TGTGCCAGCAGCTCCTACAGGGGTGGCGAGCAGTACTTC. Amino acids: CASSSYRGGEQYF.

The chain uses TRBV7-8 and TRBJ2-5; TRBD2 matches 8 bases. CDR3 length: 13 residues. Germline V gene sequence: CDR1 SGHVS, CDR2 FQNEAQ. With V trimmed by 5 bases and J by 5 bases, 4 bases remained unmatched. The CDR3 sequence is CASSRTGGETQYF. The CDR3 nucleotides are TGTGCCAGCAGCCGAACGGGAGGGGAGACCCAGTACTTC.

The CDR3 loop reads CASSLQGGEKLFF. In DNA form, the CDR3 reads TGTGCCAGCAGTTTACAGGGGGGAGAAAAACTGTTTTTT. V usage is TRBV5-6 and J usage is TRBJ1-4; TRBD1 aligns across 8 bases. In germline, CDR1 is SGHDT, CDR2 YYEEEE. CDR3 length equals 13 residues. J was trimmed by 8 bases and V by 5 bases; bases with no gene match: 5.

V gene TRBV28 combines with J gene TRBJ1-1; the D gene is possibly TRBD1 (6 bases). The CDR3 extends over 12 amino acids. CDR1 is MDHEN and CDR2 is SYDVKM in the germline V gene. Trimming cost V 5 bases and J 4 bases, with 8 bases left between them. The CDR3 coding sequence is TGTGCCAGCAGTAGGGGGTTCACTGAAGCTTTCTTT. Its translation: CASSRGFTEAFF.

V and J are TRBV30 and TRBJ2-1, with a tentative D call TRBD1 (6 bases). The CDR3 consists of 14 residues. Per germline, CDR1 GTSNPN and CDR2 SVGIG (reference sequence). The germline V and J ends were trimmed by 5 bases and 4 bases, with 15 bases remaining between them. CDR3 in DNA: TGTGCCTGGGGCCAGGGGAATATGTACAATGAGCAGTTCTTC. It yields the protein CAWGQGNMYNEQFF.

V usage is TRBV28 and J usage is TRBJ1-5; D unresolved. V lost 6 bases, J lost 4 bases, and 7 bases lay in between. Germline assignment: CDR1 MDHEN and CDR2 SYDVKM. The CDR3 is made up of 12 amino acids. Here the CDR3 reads CASSQDNQPQHF. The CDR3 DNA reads TGTGCCAGCAGCCAGGATAATCAGCCCCAGCATTTT.

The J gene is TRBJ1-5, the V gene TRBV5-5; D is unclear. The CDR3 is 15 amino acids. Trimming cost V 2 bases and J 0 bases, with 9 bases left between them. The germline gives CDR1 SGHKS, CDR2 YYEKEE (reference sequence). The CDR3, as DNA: TGTGCCAGCAGCTTAGCATACTATAGCAATCAGCCCCAGCATTTT. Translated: CASSLAYYSNQPQHF.

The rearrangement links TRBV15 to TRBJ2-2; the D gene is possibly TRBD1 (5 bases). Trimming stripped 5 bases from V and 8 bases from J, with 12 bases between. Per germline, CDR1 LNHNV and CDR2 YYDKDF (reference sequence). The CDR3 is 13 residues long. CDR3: CATSQRKGGELFF. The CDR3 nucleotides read TGTGCCACCAGCCAGAGGAAGGGGGGGGAGCTGTTTTTT.

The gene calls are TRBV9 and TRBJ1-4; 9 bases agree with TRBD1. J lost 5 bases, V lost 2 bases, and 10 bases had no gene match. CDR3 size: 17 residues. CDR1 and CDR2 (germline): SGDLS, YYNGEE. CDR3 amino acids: CASSVQLGQGRNEKLFF. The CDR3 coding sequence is TGTGCCAGCAGCGTCCAATTGGGACAGGGCCGGAATGAAAAACTGTTTTTT. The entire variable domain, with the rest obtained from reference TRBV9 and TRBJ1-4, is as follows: DSGVTQTPKHLITATGQRVTLRCSPRSGDLSVYWYQQSLDQGLQFLIQYYNGEERAKGNILERFSAQQFPDLHSELNLSSLELGDSALYFCASSVQLGQGRNEKLFFGSGTQLSVL.

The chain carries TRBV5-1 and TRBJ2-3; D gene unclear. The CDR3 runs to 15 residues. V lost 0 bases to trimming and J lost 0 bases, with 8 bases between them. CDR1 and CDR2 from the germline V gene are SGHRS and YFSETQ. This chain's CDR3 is CASSLDPLSTDTQYF. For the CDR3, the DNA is TGCGCCAGCAGCTTGGATCCCCTTAGCACAGATACGCAGTATTTT.

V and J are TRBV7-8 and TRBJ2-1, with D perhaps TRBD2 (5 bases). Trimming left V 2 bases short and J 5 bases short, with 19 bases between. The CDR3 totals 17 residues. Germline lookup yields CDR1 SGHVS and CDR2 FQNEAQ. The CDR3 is CASSLMFREGTDNEQFF. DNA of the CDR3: TGTGCCAGCAGCTTAATGTTTCGGGAAGGTACCGACAATGAGCAGTTCTTC.

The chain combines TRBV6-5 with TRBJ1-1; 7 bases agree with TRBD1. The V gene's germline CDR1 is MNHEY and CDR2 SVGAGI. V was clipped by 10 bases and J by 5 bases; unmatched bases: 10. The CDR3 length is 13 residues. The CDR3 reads CATTGAVETEAFF. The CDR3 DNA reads TGTGCCACCACAGGGGCGGTGGAGACTGAAGCTTTCTTT.

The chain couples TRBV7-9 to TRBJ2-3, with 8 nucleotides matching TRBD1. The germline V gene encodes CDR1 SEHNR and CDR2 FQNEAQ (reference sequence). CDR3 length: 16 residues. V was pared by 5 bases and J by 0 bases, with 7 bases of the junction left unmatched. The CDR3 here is CASSTDRERSTDTQYF. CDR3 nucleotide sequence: TGTGCCAGCAGCACGGACAGGGAGAGGAGCACAGATACGCAGTATTTT. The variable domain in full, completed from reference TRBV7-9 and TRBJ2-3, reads DTGVSQNPRHKITKRGQNVTFRCDPISEHNRLYWYRQTLGQGPEFLTYFQNEAQLEKSRLLSDRFSAERPKGSFSTLEIQRTEQGDSAMYLCASSTDRERSTDTQYFGPGTRLTVL.

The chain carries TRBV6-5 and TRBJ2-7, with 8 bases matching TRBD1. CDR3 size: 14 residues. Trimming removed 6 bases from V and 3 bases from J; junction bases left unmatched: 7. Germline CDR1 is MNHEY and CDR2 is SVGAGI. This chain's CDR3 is CASRSRTGIYEQYF. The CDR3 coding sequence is TGTGCCAGCAGGTCAAGGACAGGGATCTACGAGCAGTACTTC.

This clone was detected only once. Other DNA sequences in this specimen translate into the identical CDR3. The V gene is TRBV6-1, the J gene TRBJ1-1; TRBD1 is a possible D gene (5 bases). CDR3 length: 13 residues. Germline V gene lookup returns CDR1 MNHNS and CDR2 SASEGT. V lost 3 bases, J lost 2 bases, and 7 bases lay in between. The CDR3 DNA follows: TGTGCCAGCAGTGAGACAGTTAACACTGAAGCTTTCTTT. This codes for CASSETVNTEAFF.

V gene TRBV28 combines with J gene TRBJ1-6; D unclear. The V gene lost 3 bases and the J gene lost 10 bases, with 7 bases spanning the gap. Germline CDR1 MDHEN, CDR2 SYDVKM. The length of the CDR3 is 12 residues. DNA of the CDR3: TGTGCCAGCAGTTTGATAGAGTCACCCCTCCACTTT. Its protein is CASSLIESPLHF.

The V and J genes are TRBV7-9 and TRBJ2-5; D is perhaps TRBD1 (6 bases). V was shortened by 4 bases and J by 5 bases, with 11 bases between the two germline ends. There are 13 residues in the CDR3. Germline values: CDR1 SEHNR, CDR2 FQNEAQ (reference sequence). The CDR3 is CASSSQGRETQYF. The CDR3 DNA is TGTGCCAGCAGCTCACAGGGTCGGGAGACCCAGTACTTC.

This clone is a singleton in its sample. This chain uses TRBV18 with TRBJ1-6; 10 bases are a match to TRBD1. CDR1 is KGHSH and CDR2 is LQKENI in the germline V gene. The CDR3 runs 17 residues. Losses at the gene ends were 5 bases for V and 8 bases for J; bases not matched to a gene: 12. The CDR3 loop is CASSSYPGQGQDSPLHF. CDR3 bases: TGTGCCAGCTCAAGTTACCCGGGACAGGGGCAAGATTCACCCCTCCACTTT. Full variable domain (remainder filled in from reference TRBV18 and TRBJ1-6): NAGVMQNPRHLVRRRGQEARLRCSPMKGHSHVYWYRQLPEEGLKFMVYLQKENIIDESGMPKERFSAEFPKEGPSILRIQQVVRGDSAAYFCASSSYPGQGQDSPLHFGNGTRLTVT.

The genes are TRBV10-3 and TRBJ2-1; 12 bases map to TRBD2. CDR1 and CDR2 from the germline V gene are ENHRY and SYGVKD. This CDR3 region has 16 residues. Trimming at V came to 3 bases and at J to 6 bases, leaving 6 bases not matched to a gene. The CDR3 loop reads CAISDSGLAGFNEQFF. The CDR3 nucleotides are TGTGCCATCAGTGATTCAGGACTAGCGGGATTCAATGAGCAGTTCTTC.

The DNA for the CDR3 is TGTGCCAGCAGCATGACAGGGGTGGGGGAGACCCAGTACTTC. Its translation: CASSMTGVGETQYF. The V and J genes are TRBV5-6 and TRBJ2-5; 8 bases agree with TRBD1. This CDR3 contains 14 residues. V lost 4 bases, J lost 5 bases, and 7 bases stayed unmatched. Germline V gene lookup returns CDR1 SGHDT and CDR2 YYEEEE.

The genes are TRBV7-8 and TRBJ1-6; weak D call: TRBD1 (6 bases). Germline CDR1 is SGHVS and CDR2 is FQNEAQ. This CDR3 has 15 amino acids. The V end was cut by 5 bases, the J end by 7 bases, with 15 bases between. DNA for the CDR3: TGTGCCAGCAGCCCCGGACAGTTCGGGAATTCACCCCTCCACTTT. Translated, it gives CASSPGQFGNSPLHF.

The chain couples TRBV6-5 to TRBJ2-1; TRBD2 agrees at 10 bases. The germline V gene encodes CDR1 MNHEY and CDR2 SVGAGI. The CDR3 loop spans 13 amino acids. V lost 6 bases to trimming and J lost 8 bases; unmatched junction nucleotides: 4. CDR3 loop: CASSRSGRDEQFF. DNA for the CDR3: TGTGCCAGCAGCCGAAGCGGGAGGGATGAGCAGTTCTTC.

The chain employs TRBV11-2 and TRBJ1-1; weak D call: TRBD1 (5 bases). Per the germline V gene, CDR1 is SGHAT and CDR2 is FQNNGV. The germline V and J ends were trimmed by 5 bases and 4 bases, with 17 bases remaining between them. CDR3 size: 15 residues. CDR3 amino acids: CASSPWGGGFTEAFF. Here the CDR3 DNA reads TGTGCCAGCAGCCCATGGGGCGGGGGTTTCACTGAAGCTTTCTTT. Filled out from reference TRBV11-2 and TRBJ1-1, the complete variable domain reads EAGVAQSPRYKIIEKRQSVAFWCNPISGHATLYWYQQILGQGPKLLIQFQNNGVVDDSQLPKDRFSAERLKGVDSTLKIQPAKLEDSAVYLCASSPWGGGFTEAFFGQGTRLTVV.